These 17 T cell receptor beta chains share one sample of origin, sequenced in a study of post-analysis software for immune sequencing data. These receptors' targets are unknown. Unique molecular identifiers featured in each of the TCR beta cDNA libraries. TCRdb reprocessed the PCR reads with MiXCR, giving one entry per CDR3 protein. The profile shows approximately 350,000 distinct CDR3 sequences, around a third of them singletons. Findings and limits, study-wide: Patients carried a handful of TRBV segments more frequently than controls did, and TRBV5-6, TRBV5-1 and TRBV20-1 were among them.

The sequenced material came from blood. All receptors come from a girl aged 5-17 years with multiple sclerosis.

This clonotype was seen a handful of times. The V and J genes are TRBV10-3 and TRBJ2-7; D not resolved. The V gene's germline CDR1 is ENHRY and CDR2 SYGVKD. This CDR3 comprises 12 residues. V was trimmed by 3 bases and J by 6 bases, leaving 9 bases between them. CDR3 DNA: TGTGCCATCAGTGACGTGGTGGGCGAGCAGTACTTC. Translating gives CAISDVVGEQYF.

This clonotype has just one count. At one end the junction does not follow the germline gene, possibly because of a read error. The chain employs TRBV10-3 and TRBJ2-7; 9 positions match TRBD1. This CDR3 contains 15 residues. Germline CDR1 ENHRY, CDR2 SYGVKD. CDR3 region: CAVSGGRDRAYEQYF. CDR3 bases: TGTGCCGTCAGTGGAGGGCGGGACAGGGCCTACGAGCAGTACTTC.

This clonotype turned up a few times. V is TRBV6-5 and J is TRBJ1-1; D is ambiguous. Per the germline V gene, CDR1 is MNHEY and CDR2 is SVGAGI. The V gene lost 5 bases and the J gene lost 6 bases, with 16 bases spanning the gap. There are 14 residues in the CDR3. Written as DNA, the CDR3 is TGTGCCAGCAGTCCCCCCACGGGATGGGCTGAAGCTTTCTTT. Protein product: CASSPPTGWAEAFF.

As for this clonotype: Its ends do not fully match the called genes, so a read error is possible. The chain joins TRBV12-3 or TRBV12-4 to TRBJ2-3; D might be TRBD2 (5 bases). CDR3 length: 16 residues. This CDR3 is CASSPHRGLGADAQYF. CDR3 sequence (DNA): TGTGCCAGCAGTCCTCACCGGGGTTTGGGCGCAGATGCGCAGTATTTT.

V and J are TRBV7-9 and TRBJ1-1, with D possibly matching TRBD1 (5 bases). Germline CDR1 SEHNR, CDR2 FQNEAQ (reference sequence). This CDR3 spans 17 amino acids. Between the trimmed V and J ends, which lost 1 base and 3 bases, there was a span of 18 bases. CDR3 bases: TGTGCCAGCAGCTTAGGTGGGTCAGGGAAGAGGGACACTGAAGCTTTCTTT. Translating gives CASSLGGSGKRDTEAFF.

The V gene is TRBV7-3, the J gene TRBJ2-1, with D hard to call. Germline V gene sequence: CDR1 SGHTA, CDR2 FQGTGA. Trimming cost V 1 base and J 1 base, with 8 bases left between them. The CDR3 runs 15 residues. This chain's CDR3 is CASSLRPDSYNEQFF. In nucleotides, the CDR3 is TGTGCCAGCAGCTTAAGGCCTGATTCCTACAATGAGCAGTTCTTC.

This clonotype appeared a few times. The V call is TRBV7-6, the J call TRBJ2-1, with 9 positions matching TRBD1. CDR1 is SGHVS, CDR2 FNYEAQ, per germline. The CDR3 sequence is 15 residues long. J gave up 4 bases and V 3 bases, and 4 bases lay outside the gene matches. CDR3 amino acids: CASSFGTGRYNEQFF. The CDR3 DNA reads TGTGCCAGCAGCTTTGGGACAGGGAGGTACAATGAGCAGTTCTTC.

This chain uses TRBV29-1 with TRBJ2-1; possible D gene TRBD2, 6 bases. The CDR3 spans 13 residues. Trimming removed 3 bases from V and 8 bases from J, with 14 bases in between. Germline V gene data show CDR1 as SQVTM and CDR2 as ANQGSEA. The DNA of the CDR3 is TGCAGCGTTGAGGCGGGGCGGTCCGATGAGCAGTTCTTC. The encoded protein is CSVEAGRSDEQFF.

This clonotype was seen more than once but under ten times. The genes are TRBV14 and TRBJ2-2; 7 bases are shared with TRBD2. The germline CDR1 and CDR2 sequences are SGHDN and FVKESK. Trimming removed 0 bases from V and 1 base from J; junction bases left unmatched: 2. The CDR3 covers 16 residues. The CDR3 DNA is TGTGCCAGCAGCCAAGAGGGGGGGTGGAACACCGGGGAGCTGTTTTTT. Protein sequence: CASSQEGGWNTGELFF.

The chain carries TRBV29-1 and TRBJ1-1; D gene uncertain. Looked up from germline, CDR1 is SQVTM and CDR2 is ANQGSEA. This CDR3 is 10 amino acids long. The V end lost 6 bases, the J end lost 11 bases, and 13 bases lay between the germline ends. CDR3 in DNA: TGCAGCGTGGAAAAGGGTGAGGCTTTCTTT. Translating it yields CSVEKGEAFF.

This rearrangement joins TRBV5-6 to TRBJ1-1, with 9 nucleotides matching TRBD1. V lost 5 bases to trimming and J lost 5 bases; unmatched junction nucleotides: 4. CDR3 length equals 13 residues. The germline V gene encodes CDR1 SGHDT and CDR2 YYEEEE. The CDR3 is CASRPGQGTEAFF. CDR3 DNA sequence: TGTGCCAGCAGGCCAGGACAGGGGACTGAAGCTTTCTTT.

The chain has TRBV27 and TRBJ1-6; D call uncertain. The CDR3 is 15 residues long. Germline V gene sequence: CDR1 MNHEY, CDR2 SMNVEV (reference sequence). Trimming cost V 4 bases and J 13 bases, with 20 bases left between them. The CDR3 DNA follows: TGTGCCAGCAGTTACTCTGGACCCGGCCCGGGGCCCCTCCACTTT. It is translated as CASSYSGPGPGPLHF.

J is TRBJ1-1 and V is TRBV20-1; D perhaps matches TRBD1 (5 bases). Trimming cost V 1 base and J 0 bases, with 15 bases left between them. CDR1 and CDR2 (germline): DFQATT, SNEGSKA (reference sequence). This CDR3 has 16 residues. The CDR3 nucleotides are TGCAGTGCTAGAGTTATTGGGGACCACATGAACACTGAAGCTTTCTTT. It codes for CSARVIGDHMNTEAFF.

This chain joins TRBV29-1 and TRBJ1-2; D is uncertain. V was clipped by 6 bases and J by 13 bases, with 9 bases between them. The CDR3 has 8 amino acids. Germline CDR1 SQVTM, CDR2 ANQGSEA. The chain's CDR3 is CSVPPSTF. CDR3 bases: TGCAGCGTCCCCCCGAGCACCTTC.

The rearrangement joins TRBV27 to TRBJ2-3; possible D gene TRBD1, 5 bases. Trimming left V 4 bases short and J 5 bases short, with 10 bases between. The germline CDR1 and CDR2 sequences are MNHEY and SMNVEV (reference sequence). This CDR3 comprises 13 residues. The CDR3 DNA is TGTGCCAGCAGTTACAGGCCTGAAGATACGCAGTATTTT. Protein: CASSYRPEDTQYF.

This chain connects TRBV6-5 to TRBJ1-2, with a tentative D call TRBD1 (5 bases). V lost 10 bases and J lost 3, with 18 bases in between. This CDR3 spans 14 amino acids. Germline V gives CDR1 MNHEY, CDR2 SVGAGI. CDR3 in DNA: TGTGCCATCAGGTACCAGGGCTATGACTATGGCTACACCTTC. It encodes CAIRYQGYDYGYTF.

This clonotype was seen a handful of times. CDR3: CSVEDHGTDYNEQFF. DNA of the CDR3: TGCAGCGTTGAAGATCATGGGACGGACTACAATGAGCAGTTCTTC. This chain joins TRBV29-1 and TRBJ2-1; possibly TRBD1 or TRBD2 for D (5 bases each). The CDR3 spans 15 residues. Trimming stripped 0 bases from V and 3 bases from J, with 12 bases between. Germline assignment: CDR1 SQVTM and CDR2 ANQGSEA.